This T cell receptor (beta chain) was found in a study of neurological immune-mediated disorders. This clonotype showed up many times. The time point is: longitudinal time-point 2. Germline CDR1 is SGHRS and CDR2 is YFSETQ. The CDR3 sequence is 14 residues long. Trimming left V 1 base short and J 8 bases short, with 13 bases between. TCRdb reprocessed the 5' RACE reads with MiXCR, giving one entry per CDR3 protein. The sample includes around 49,000 distinct CDR3 sequences, around 13% seen only once; the top ten take about 4.9%. What was sequenced was PBMCs. This receptor was obtained from a male donor with HTLV-1-associated myelopathy (HAM/TSP). The genes are TRBV5-1 and TRBJ2-1, with TRBD1 as a possible D gene (7 bases). The CDR3 DNA reads TGCGCCAGCAGCTTGAGAACAGGGGAGGATGAGCAGTTCTTC. It codes for CASSLRTGEDEQFF. The full variable domain, in which reference TRBV5-1 and TRBJ2-1 provide the parts outside the CDR3, is KAGVTQTPRYLIKTRGQQVTLSCSPISGHRSVSWYQQTPGQGLQFLFEYFSETQRNKGNFPGRFSGRQFSNSRSEMNVSTLELGDSALYLCASSLRTGEDEQFFGPGTRLTVL.